Each of the 26 T cell receptor beta chains below was sequenced from the same sample in a study of response to subunit inactivated influenza vaccine. TCRdb reprocessed the RT-PCR reads via MiXCR and lists one record per CDR3 protein. The sample carries about 540,000 distinct CDR3 sequences, under 30% recorded once. This same sample was also taken into another study, of T cells expressing NK-cell markers. That paper states: Synthesis of TCR beta cDNA relied on 5'RACE template switching carrying UMIs.

The sample here was CD4+ T cells sorted from PBMCs, taken about 11 days after vaccination. These receptors were collected from a man in his fifties or sixties who received an inactivated influenza vaccine.

This clonotype appeared a single time. V gene TRBV5-1 combines with J gene TRBJ2-7; no reliable D call. V lost 1 base to trimming and J lost 0 bases, with 5 bases between them. The CDR3 contains 13 residues. The germline CDR1 and CDR2 sequences are SGHRS and YFSETQ. The CDR3 sequence: CASSLYNSYEQYF. CDR3 bases: TGCGCCAGCAGCTTGTACAACTCCTACGAGCAGTACTTC.

This clonotype was found a few times. The chain couples TRBV5-3 to TRBJ2-1, with 8 bases that match TRBD2. TRBV5-3 is an open reading frame, and its role is uncertain. V shed 8 bases and J 4 bases; nucleotides not matched to a gene: 14. The CDR3 is 16 residues long. Written as DNA, the CDR3 is TGTGCCAGGGAAGCGGGGGCCGACTTCAAATACAATGAGCAGTTCTTC. Amino acid sequence: CAREAGADFKYNEQFF.

This clonotype came up a few times. The rearrangement uses TRBV10-3 and TRBJ2-2; 9 nucleotides agree with TRBD2. J gave up 6 bases and V 0 bases, and 2 bases lay outside the gene matches. Germline values: CDR1 ENHRY, CDR2 SYGVKD. The CDR3 contains 15 residues. Here the CDR3 reads CAISESGLASGELFF. The CDR3 DNA is TGTGCCATCAGTGAGTCTGGACTAGCGTCCGGGGAGCTGTTTTTT.

In its sample, this clonotype was seen a few times. The chain employs TRBV29-1 and TRBJ1-1, with 8 bases aligning to TRBD1. The CDR3 loop spans 13 amino acids. V lost 7 bases, J lost 5 bases, and 9 bases stayed unmatched. Germline V CDR1 and CDR2: SQVTM, ANQGSEA. The CDR3 protein is CSAVDRVMTEAFF. In nucleotides, the CDR3 is TGCAGCGCCGTGGACAGGGTCATGACTGAAGCTTTCTTT.

The chain has TRBV5-1 and TRBJ1-2; D perhaps matches TRBD1 (5 bases). The CDR3 totals 13 residues. CDR1 and CDR2 (germline): SGHRS, YFSETQ. V was trimmed by 4 bases and J by 4 bases, leaving 11 bases between them. CDR3 sequence (DNA): TGCGCCAGCAGCATCTCGACAGTCTATGGCTACACCTTC. It is translated as CASSISTVYGYTF.

The chain couples TRBV7-9 to TRBJ1-1; D gene unclear. V lost 7 bases to trimming and J lost 11 bases, with 14 bases between them. Looked up from germline, CDR1 is SEHNR and CDR2 is FQNEAQ (reference sequence). The CDR3 covers 11 residues. The CDR3 DNA follows: TGTGCCAGCACTTCCGGGATAGAGGCTTTCTTT. Amino acids: CASTSGIEAFF.

This clonotype came up a few times. DNA for the CDR3: TGCAGTGCTAGAGGGCTGGACCTACGACTAGGCGGGAGATACACCGGGGAGCTGTTTTTT. This translates into CSARGLDLRLGGRYTGELFF. V usage is TRBV20-1 and J usage is TRBJ2-2, with 7 bases fitting TRBD2. Germline trimming cut 1 base from V and 3 bases from J; bases unmatched to any gene: 20. The CDR3 totals 20 residues. Germline-derived CDR1 and CDR2 are DFQATT and SNEGSKA (reference sequence).

This clonotype was counted a few times. V is TRBV12-3 or TRBV12-4 and J is TRBJ2-3, with 7 bases identical to TRBD1. The CDR3 runs to 15 residues. Losses at the gene ends were 5 bases for V and 0 bases for J; bases not matched to a gene: 5. The DNA of the CDR3 is TGTGCCAGCAGTGATACCAGGGGGAGCACAGATACGCAGTATTTT. Protein product: CASSDTRGSTDTQYF.

The rearrangement uses TRBV7-8 and TRBJ1-5, with D unresolved. In germline, CDR1 is SGHVS, CDR2 FQNEAQ. This CDR3 is built from 15 residues. The V and J ends lost 2 bases and 0 bases respectively, with 8 bases between them. The CDR3 reads CASSLKGYSNQPQHF. The CDR3 DNA is TGTGCCAGCAGCTTAAAAGGGTATAGCAATCAGCCCCAGCATTTT.

J is TRBJ2-7 and V is TRBV20-1; D is possibly TRBD2 (6 bases). Germline CDR1 DFQATT, CDR2 SNEGSKA (reference sequence). The CDR3 covers 14 residues. The V end lost 3 bases, the J end lost 0 bases, and 12 bases lay between the germline ends. The CDR3 is CSASRGSYSYEQYF. The CDR3 region has the DNA TGCAGTGCTAGTCGGGGGAGTTACTCCTACGAGCAGTACTTC.

A remark on this clonotype: The junction departs from germline at one end; a sequencing error may be responsible. The V call is TRBV28, the J call TRBJ1-5; no definite D call. The CDR3 has 14 amino acids. CDR1 is MDHEN, CDR2 SYDVKM, per germline. The CDR3 nucleotides are TGTGCCAGCAGTCAAGAGGAGGGCCATCAGCCCCAGCTTTTT. This sequence encodes CASSQEEGHQPQLF.

In this sample, this clonotype turned up a few times. This chain joins TRBV28 and TRBJ1-4; unclear D gene. The germline V gene encodes CDR1 MDHEN and CDR2 SYDVKM. CDR3 size: 14 residues. V gave up 7 bases and J gave up 8 bases, with 17 bases separating them. The CDR3 spells CASTLAGVGEKLFF. The CDR3 region has the DNA TGTGCCAGCACCTTGGCCGGGGTCGGAGAAAAACTGTTTTTT.

In its sample, this clonotype was seen many times. The chain recombines TRBV15 with TRBJ2-5; 9 bases map to TRBD1. Germline assignment: CDR1 LNHNV and CDR2 YYDKDF (reference sequence). CDR3 size: 15 residues. The trim removed 1 base at V and 2 bases at J, leaving 2 bases unmatched. CDR3 nucleotide sequence: TGTGCCACCAGCAGAGGGGGACAGGGTCAAGAGACCCAGTACTTC. Translating it yields CATSRGGQGQETQYF.

This clonotype was seen a few times. V gene TRBV27 combines with J gene TRBJ2-1; TRBD1 or TRBD2 may be the D gene (6 bases each). Trimming took off 2 bases at V and 9 bases at J, with 14 bases between the two ends. The CDR3 spans 14 residues. Germline loops: CDR1 MNHEY, CDR2 SMNVEV (reference sequence). CDR3 sequence (DNA): TGTGCCAGCAGTTTAGTGGGGGGCCACCGTGAGCAGTTCTTC. It translates to CASSLVGGHREQFF.

V usage is TRBV28 and J usage is TRBJ2-1; possibly TRBD2 for D (5 bases). The germline V and J ends were trimmed by 7 bases and 2 bases, with 15 bases remaining between them. CDR3 size: 15 residues. The germline gives CDR1 MDHEN, CDR2 SYDVKM. CDR3 region: CASTHGDRTYNEQFF. The CDR3 DNA reads TGTGCCAGCACCCACGGGGATCGCACCTACAATGAGCAGTTCTTC.

The chain links TRBV2 to TRBJ2-6, with TRBD1 as a possible D gene (5 bases). The CDR3 contains 15 residues. The germline V gene encodes CDR1 SNHLY and CDR2 FYNNEI. V lost 8 bases and J lost 0, with 11 bases in between. CDR3 nucleotides: TGTGCCAGCGGCAGGGAATTCTCTGGGGCCAACGTCCTGACTTTC. Translated, it gives CASGREFSGANVLTF.

This clonotype turned up a few times. V usage is TRBV4-1 and J usage is TRBJ2-5; D is possibly TRBD1 or TRBD2 (5 bases each). Looked up from germline, CDR1 is MGHRA and CDR2 is YSYEKL. The V end was cut by 3 bases, the J end by 5 bases, with 19 bases between. This CDR3 has 16 residues. This CDR3 reads CASSQREFGAGETQYF. The DNA of the CDR3 is TGCGCCAGCAGCCAGCGTGAGTTCGGGGCAGGGGAGACCCAGTACTTC.

The gene calls are TRBV7-9 and TRBJ2-5; D is possibly TRBD2 (5 bases). CDR3 length: 15 residues. V gave up 4 bases and J gave up 4 bases, with 16 bases separating them. Germline CDR1 reads SEHNR; CDR2 reads FQNEAQ (reference sequence). The CDR3 sequence: CASSSGFLGGETQYF. In DNA form, the CDR3 reads TGTGCCAGCAGCTCGGGGTTCCTGGGTGGAGAGACCCAGTACTTC.

This clonotype was seen a few times. This chain uses TRBV21-1 with TRBJ2-5; the listed D gene, TRBD2, was not tested against the DNA. TRBV21-1 is a pseudogene locus. The CDR3 runs 14 residues. CDR3 residues: CASSNSGGVETQYF. The CDR3 DNA reads TGTGCCAGCAGCAATTCGGGGGGGGTTGAGACCCAGTACTTC.

Ten or more counts support this clonotype. The gene calls are TRBV6-1 and TRBJ2-5; TRBD2 matches at 11 bases. J lost 5 bases, V lost 6 bases, and 8 bases had no gene match. Germline V gene sequence: CDR1 MNHNS, CDR2 SASEGT. CDR3 length equals 15 residues. The CDR3 DNA reads as TGTGCCAGCAGCGAACTAGCGGGAGTTGGGGAGACCCAGTACTTC. Translation: CASSELAGVGETQYF.

The chain links TRBV5-1 to TRBJ1-3; 7 nucleotides line up with TRBD1. Germline V gives CDR1 SGHRS, CDR2 YFSETQ. With 5 bases clipped from V and 2 bases from J, the junction kept 4 bases outside the gene matches. The CDR3 covers 14 residues. CDR3 DNA sequence: TGCGCCAGCAGTGTCGGGACAGCTGGAAACACCATATATTTT. This encodes CASSVGTAGNTIYF.

This clonotype was observed a handful of times. This sequence joins TRBV29-1 and TRBJ2-7; 7 nucleotides match TRBD1. The CDR3 length is 13 residues. V dropped 4 bases and J dropped 4; count of bases not matched to a gene: 7. Germline values: CDR1 SQVTM, CDR2 ANQGSEA. The CDR3 spells CSVVGTVPYEQYF. The DNA of the CDR3 is TGCAGCGTTGTGGGGACAGTTCCATACGAGCAGTACTTC.

This clonotype has only a few counts. V and J are TRBV6-6 and TRBJ1-2; D unclear. CDR1 is MNHNY, CDR2 SVGAGI, per germline (reference sequence). This CDR3 is 12 amino acids long. With 3 bases removed from V and 8 bases from J, the gap between germline ends came to 10 bases. CDR3 in amino acids: CASSYPSGGYTF. The CDR3 nucleotides are TGTGCCAGCAGTTATCCCAGTGGGGGCTACACCTTC.

This clonotype has only one observation. This chain connects TRBV19 to TRBJ2-6; 10 positions agree with TRBD2. V lost 5 bases and J lost 1; bases outside the gene matches: 8. Germline V gene sequence: CDR1 LNHDA, CDR2 SQIVND (reference sequence). This CDR3 has 18 amino acids. The CDR3 DNA reads as TGTGCCAGTAGTCCGACTAGCGGGCGATTATCTGGGGCCAACGTCCTGACTTTC. This codes for CASSPTSGRLSGANVLTF.

The J gene is TRBJ2-7, the V gene TRBV28, with TRBD1 as a possible D gene (6 bases). This CDR3 spans 14 amino acids. V was trimmed by 5 bases and J by 3 bases, leaving 14 bases between them. Germline V gives CDR1 MDHEN, CDR2 SYDVKM. CDR3 residues: CASSDLGQLYEQYF. The CDR3, as DNA: TGTGCCAGCAGTGACTTGGGACAACTCTACGAGCAGTACTTC.

This chain links TRBV5-1 with TRBJ2-5; D gene unclear. This CDR3 region has 15 residues. Trimming pared 4 bases from V and 5 bases from J, leaving 18 bases between. From germline, CDR1 is SGHRS and CDR2 YFSETQ. Written as DNA, the CDR3 is TGCGCCAGCAGCCCGTTGAAAGGCCTCACGGAGACCCAGTACTTC. Amino acids: CASSPLKGLTETQYF.